What follows are 9 T cell receptor beta chains derived from one specimen sequenced in a study of blood T cell repertoires in COVID-19. Profiled with immunoSEQ multiplex PCR; TCRdb holds only in-frame clones, not every one. There are 100,000 or so clones in the sample; 55% to 75% occur only once, and about an eighth lies in the top ten. Sequencing was done on a sample of peripheral blood. These receptors all stem from a woman of 80 years or more with acute or convalescent COVID-19.

The chain uses TRBV6-4 and TRBJ1-4; no clear D. CDR3 length equals 13 residues. Germline loops: CDR1 MRHNA, CDR2 SNTAGT. Trimming cost V 3 bases and J 10 bases, with 12 bases left between them. The CDR3 loop is CASSEVPEGKLFF. For the CDR3, the DNA is TGTGCCAGCAGTGAAGTCCCTGAGGGAAAACTGTTTTTT.

The J gene is TRBJ2-3, the V gene TRBV18; no firm D call. The germline CDR1 and CDR2 sequences are KGHSH and LQKENI. The CDR3 has 14 residues. V lost 1 base and J lost 2, with 7 bases in between. The CDR3 DNA reads as TGTGCCAGCTCACCACTGGGCCTCACAGATACGCAGTATTTT. This sequence encodes CASSPLGLTDTQYF.

J is TRBJ1-2 and V is TRBV6-2 or TRBV6-3; maybe TRBD1 (6 bases). Between the trimmed V and J ends, which lost 0 bases and 7 bases, there was a span of 15 bases. CDR1 MNHEY and CDR2 SVGEGT come from the germline V gene. The CDR3 loop spans 15 amino acids. The CDR3 DNA is TGTGCCAGCAGTTACTCGGCAACAGGGACCTCTGGCTACACCTTC. This codes for CASSYSATGTSGYTF.

This clone occurred a few times. The genes are TRBV5-4 and TRBJ1-1; 8 positions agree with TRBD1. V trimming: 4 bases; J trimming: 7 bases; junction bases outside the gene matches: 9. CDR1 is SGHNT, CDR2 YYREEE, per germline (reference sequence). CDR3 length: 14 amino acids. CDR3 nucleotides: TGTGCCAGCAGCCGGGGACAGGTGGGGATTGAAGCTTTCTTT. Translating gives CASSRGQVGIEAFF.

By share, this clone ranks as medium-sized (0.01 to 0.1%). The chain is built from TRBV2 and TRBJ2-1, with TRBD2 identical over 11 bases. The CDR3 has 16 amino acids. V was clipped by 6 bases and J by 2 bases; unmatched bases: 6. Germline lookup yields CDR1 SNHLY and CDR2 FYNNEI. As DNA, the CDR3 is TGTGCCAGCAGCTCGACTAGCGGGAATACCTACAATGAGCAGTTCTTC. Protein: CASSSTSGNTYNEQFF.

The V gene is TRBV5-6, the J gene TRBJ1-2; D is unclear. V was cut by 5 bases and J by 2 bases, with 10 bases left in between. CDR1 SGHDT and CDR2 YYEEEE come from the germline V gene. The CDR3 is 13 residues long. The CDR3: CASRLGHNYGYTF. The CDR3 nucleotides read TGTGCCAGCAGACTGGGCCACAACTATGGCTACACCTTC.

This chain connects TRBV27 to TRBJ1-5; D is possibly TRBD1 (5 bases). The V end was cut by 5 bases, the J end by 7 bases, with 15 bases between. The CDR3 runs 14 residues. In germline, CDR1 is MNHEY, CDR2 SMNVEV (reference sequence). The CDR3 protein is CASSIGGTEQPQHF. The DNA of the CDR3 is TGTGCCAGCAGTATTGGGGGGACGGAACAGCCCCAGCATTTT.

This clone was counted a single time. The chain uses TRBV2 and TRBJ1-3; the D gene is possibly TRBD1 (6 bases). This CDR3 has 16 residues. The V gene's germline CDR1 is SNHLY and CDR2 FYNNEI. The ends were cut back, 1 base at V and 0 bases at J, with 10 bases in the middle. CDR3 sequence reads: CASSEVGTSSGNTIYF. DNA of the CDR3: TGTGCCAGCAGTGAAGTCGGGACAAGCTCTGGAAACACCATATATTTT. The full variable domain, in which reference TRBV2 and TRBJ1-3 provide the parts outside the CDR3, is EPEVTQTPSHQVTQMGQEVILRCVPISNHLYFYWYRQILGQKVEFLVSFYNNEISEKSEIFDDQFSVERPDGSNFTLKIRSTKLEDSAMYFCASSEVGTSSGNTIYFGEGSWLTVV.

The chain joins TRBV4-3 to TRBJ1-1, with D perhaps matching TRBD1 (5 bases). V dropped 1 base and J dropped 5 bases, with 14 bases sitting between them. Germline lookup yields CDR1 LGHNA and CDR2 YSLEER. The CDR3 is made up of 15 amino acids. The CDR3 DNA reads TGCGCCAGCAGCCAAGGACTGGGGCGGAAAACTGAAGCTTTCTTT. Residues: CASSQGLGRKTEAFF.